This paragraph covers one T cell receptor (beta chain) sequence. Libraries were prepared by immunoSEQ multiplex PCR; TCRdb keeps only in-frame clonotypes and omits some of them. This table holds roughly 61,000 clones, roughly 90% found once. The data were taken from a study of blood T cell repertoires in COVID-19. Across the whole study: There were acute and convalescent COVID-19 samples, and they came from the United States, Italy and Spain.

With 0 bases removed from V and 5 bases from J, the gap between germline ends came to 14 bases. The CDR3 sequence is 15 residues long. Germline CDR1 is SGHRS and CDR2 is YFSETQ. The sample taken for sequencing was peripheral blood. J is TRBJ1-1 and V is TRBV5-1; no clear D gene. The source of this sequence is a man at least 80 years old with acute or convalescent COVID-19. In nucleotides, the CDR3 is TGCGCCAGCAGCTTGGATCGGGTGGTTAATACTGAAGCTTTCTTT. It is translated as CASSLDRVVNTEAFF.